This T cell receptor beta chain came from a study of blood T cell repertoires in COVID-19. Study-wide context: COVID-19 samples collected from the United States, Italy and Spain covered acute and convalescent phases.

Original handling: Estimation of nucleated cell counts was performed using reference gene primer amplification. Repertoires were generated with immunoSEQ multiplex PCR, while TCRdb's copy carries only in-frame clones and drops some. That table is the source of V, J and clone size, and D and trimming were worked out from the DNA. The data hold 95,000 or so clones, with roughly 80% observed a single time. CDR3 length: 15 residues. CDR1 and CDR2 from the germline V gene are LNHDA and SQIVND (reference sequence). Between the trimmed V and J ends, which lost 8 bases and 0 bases, there was a span of 14 bases.

The source material was peripheral blood. The rearrangement uses TRBV19 and TRBJ1-3, with D maybe TRBD1 (5 bases). This receptor was taken from an elderly man with active or convalescent COVID-19. CDR3 bases: TGTGCCAGTTCGGTCCGACAGTACTCTGGAAACACCATATATTTT. Its protein is CASSVRQYSGNTIYF.